This is a list of T cell receptor beta chains from one sample in a study of T cells after yellow fever vaccination. TCRdb used MiXCR to reprocess the 5' RACE reads, holding one entry per CDR3 protein. The sample shows 250,000 to 400,000 distinct CDR3 sequences, roughly 4.3% of them seen only once. This specimen consisted of PBMCs, obtained 5 days after the yellow fever booster vaccination. These receptors all come from a man aged 18 to 29 who received the YFV17D yellow fever vaccine. CDR3s include the opening cysteine and the closing phenylalanine or tryptophan. The D gene is left open where the match is weak. Some rows mark clone size as missing; the rest say once, few, many or name a class of expanded clone.

- TRBJ1-5 TRBV6-5 TRBD1 TGTGCCAGCAGTTATGGGACAGATAGCAATCAGCCCCAGCATTTT CASSYGTDSNQPQHF
many TRBJ2-3 TRBV6-2/TRBV6-3 - TGTGCCAGCAGTTACCCTGATACGCAGTATTTT CASSYPDTQYF
- TRBJ2-7 TRBV20-1 - TGCAGTGCCAACTTCCAGGGGACGTACGAGCAGTACTTC CSANFQGTYEQYF
- TRBJ1-5 TRBV7-2 TRBD1 TGTGCCAGCAGCTTCGGGACAGTATACCAGCCCCAGCATTTT CASSFGTVYQPQHF
few TRBJ2-3 TRBV27 TRBD2 TGTGCCAGCAAAAGGGGGACTAGCGGGGGCCGGGGCACAGATACGCAGTATTTT CASKRGTSGGRGTDTQYF
- TRBJ2-7 TRBV4-1 - TGCGCCAGCAGCCAACATAAGACACTCAGCTCCTACGAGCAGTACTTC CASSQHKTLSSYEQYF
few TRBJ2-1 TRBV7-8 - TGTGCCAGCAGCTTATACGCGAGCTCCTACAATGAGCAGTTCTTC CASSLYASSYNEQFF
- TRBJ2-2 TRBV6-2/TRBV6-3 TRBD1 TGTGCCAGCAGTCAGGGGGCGAGTCCCCCCGGGGAGCTGTTTTTT CASSQGASPPGELFF
few TRBJ1-1 TRBV5-1 - TGCGCCAGCAGCCCCTCTGGGGGGACGAACACTGAAGCTTTCTTT CASSPSGGTNTEAFF
many TRBJ2-5 TRBV4-2 - TGTGCCAGCAGCCAGGGCGTCTCCGAGACCCAGTACTTC CASSQGVSETQYF
many TRBJ1-1 TRBV12-3/TRBV12-4 TRBD1 TGTGCCAGCAGTTTCTCCCGGGGGACAGCGAAGGAAGCTTTCTTT CASSFSRGTAKEAFF
many TRBJ2-1 TRBV14 - TGTGCCAGCAGCCAAAGCAGGGGAACTGAGCAGTTCTTC CASSQSRGTEQFF
- TRBJ2-7 TRBV5-1 - TGCGCCAGCAGCTTGCAGGACGAGCAGTACTTC CASSLQDEQYF
few TRBJ2-1 TRBV7-2 - TGTGCCAGCAGGTACAGGGATCGGGAGCAGTTCTTC CASRYRDREQFF
many TRBJ1-1 TRBV28 - TGTGCCAGCATTCGAGGGGGGACTGAAGCTTTCTTT CASIRGGTEAFF
many TRBJ2-2 TRBV7-2 - TGTGCCAGCAGCCCCTGGTCCTATGCCGCCGGGGAGCTGTTTTTT CASSPWSYAAGELFF
few TRBJ2-1 TRBV3-1 - TGTGCCAGCAGCCGCGACCCTGGACAGAGGGCTGAGCAGTTCTTC CASSRDPGQRAEQFF
- TRBJ2-2 TRBV5-1 TRBD1 TGCGCCAGCTTACAGGGGCCAAACACCGGGGAGCTGTTTTTT CASLQGPNTGELFF
many TRBJ2-1 TRBV3-1 TRBD2 TGTGCCAGCAGCCAAGAGGCACTAGCGGGGCACAAGGGGCAGTTCTTC CASSQEALAGHKGQFF
few TRBJ2-2 TRBV4-1 - TGCGCCAGCAGCCAAAGAAGACAAATGGCCCCCACCGGGGAGCTGTTTTTT CASSQRRQMAPTGELFF
few TRBJ2-3 TRBV12-3/TRBV12-4 - TGTGCCAGCAGTTTAGGGACGCCGGCAGATACGCAGTATTTT CASSLGTPADTQYF
few TRBJ2-7 TRBV5-1 TRBD1 TGCGCCAGCAGCTTGTGGCAGGGGGACGAGCAGTACTTC CASSLWQGDEQYF
few TRBJ2-3 TRBV24-1 TRBD2 TGTGCCACCAGTGCCCTAAGCCCGACTAGCGGCCCTAGCACAGATACGCAGTATTTT CATSALSPTSGPSTDTQYF
many TRBJ2-3 TRBV5-1 - TGCGCCAGCAGCTTATCGTCGACTTCAACAGATACGCAGTATTTT CASSLSSTSTDTQYF
- TRBJ2-5 TRBV5-4 TRBD1 TGTGCCAGCAGACCGGACAGGGGTTTAGGAGAGACCCAGTACTTC CASRPDRGLGETQYF
many TRBJ2-5 TRBV7-8 TRBD2 TGTGCCAGCAGCCCATCTAGCGGGGGCGACGGAGAGACCCAGTACTTC CASSPSSGGDGETQYF
few TRBJ1-1 TRBV7-9 TRBD1 TGTGCCAGCAGCTTAGGAGGGGGCTTCACTGAAGCTTTCTTT CASSLGGGFTEAFF
- TRBJ1-6 TRBV7-2 - TGTGCCAGCTCGGGGTATAATTCACCCCTCCACTTT CASSGYNSPLHF
many TRBJ1-2 TRBV4-1 - TGCGCCAGCAGCACTCAAGCTAACTATGGCTACACCTTC CASSTQANYGYTF
many TRBJ1-1 TRBV6-2/TRBV6-3 TRBD1 TGTGCCAGCAGTAGGACAGGGGCGGTCACTGAAGCTTTCTTT CASSRTGAVTEAFF
few TRBJ2-1 TRBV5-1 - TGCGCCAGCAGCTTTAGGACAGTCTCCAATGAGCAGTTCTTC CASSFRTVSNEQFF
many TRBJ1-4 TRBV5-1 - TGCGCCAGCAGCTTGGGGCCCTCAACTAATGAAAAACTGTTTTTT CASSLGPSTNEKLFF
few TRBJ1-6 TRBV4-1 TRBD1 TGCGCCAGCAGCCAGGTCACAGGGGCTGCCTATAATTCACCCCTCCACTTT CASSQVTGAAYNSPLHF
- TRBJ2-5 TRBV4-3 TRBD2 TGCGCCAGCAGCCAAGCTTACAAAGGACTAGCGCAAGAGACCCAGTACTTC CASSQAYKGLAQETQYF
few TRBJ2-7 TRBV7-3 - TGTGCCAGCAGCCGCACAGCTAGCTACGAGCAGTACTTC CASSRTASYEQYF
many TRBJ1-4 TRBV28 - TGTGCCAGCAGTTTATCCATCCAAGGAAAACTGTTTTTT CASSLSIQGKLFF
few TRBJ1-3 TRBV19 TRBD1 TGTGCCAGTAGCCCCGGGACAGGGGGCCTTGGAAACACCATATATTTT CASSPGTGGLGNTIYF
many TRBJ2-3 TRBV6-6 - TGTGCCAGCAGCTCACTGGGAAAAGGCACAGATACGCAGTATTTT CASSSLGKGTDTQYF
few TRBJ1-2 TRBV4-2 TRBD1 TGTGCCAGCAGCCAACCCACCGGGACAGGGGGAGGCTACACCTTC CASSQPTGTGGGYTF
many TRBJ2-3 TRBV12-3/TRBV12-4 - TGTGCCAGCAGGGGGAGGGGGGTATCAGATACGCAGTATTTT CASRGRGVSDTQYF
- TRBJ2-1 TRBV11-2 - TGTGCCAGCAGCTTAGTCTGGTCGAGCCGGGCCTACAATGAGCAGTTCTTC CASSLVWSSRAYNEQFF
few TRBJ2-3 TRBV18 - TGTGCCAGCTCACCCCCGGGACAATCGTCAGGGGATACGCAGTATTTT CASSPPGQSSGDTQYF
few TRBJ2-2 TRBV20-1 - TGCAGTGCTAGAGATGCCCAGGGGGAATGGGGAGGAACCGGGGAGCTGTTTTTT CSARDAQGEWGGTGELFF
- TRBJ1-1 TRBV6-5 TRBD1 TGTGCCAGCAGTTTCCGGACAGGGAGTCGGACTGAAGCTTTCTTT CASSFRTGSRTEAFF
few TRBJ1-2 TRBV12-3/TRBV12-4 TRBD1 TGTGCCAGCAGTCCCCAGACAGGGGTGTTTGGCTATGGCTACACCTTC CASSPQTGVFGYGYTF
- TRBJ1-4 TRBV5-1 - TGCGCCAGCAGCTTAAGGGGCACAACTAATGAAAAACTGTTTTTT CASSLRGTTNEKLFF
few TRBJ2-2 TRBV7-2 TRBD2 TGTGCCAGCAGGAGGATAGCGGGGGGGCACACCGGGGAGCTGTTTTTT CASRRIAGGHTGELFF
many TRBJ1-3 TRBV2 - TGTGCCAGCAGTGAACCCAGGTCAGGAAACACCATATATTTT CASSEPRSGNTIYF
few TRBJ2-1 TRBV4-2 - TGTGCCAGCAGCCAAGACCGCGGCCCCCCGGACGATGAGCAGTTCTTC CASSQDRGPPDDEQFF
few TRBJ2-5 TRBV4-3 TRBD2 TGCGCCAGCAGCCCGAATGGGAACCGCGGGGGAGAGACCCAGTACTTC CASSPNGNRGGETQYF
- TRBJ2-3 TRBV5-1 - TGCGCCAGCAGCTTGGGGTCGATAAGCACAGATACGCAGTATTTT CASSLGSISTDTQYF
- TRBJ2-3 TRBV10-3 TRBD1 TGTGCCATCAATATTGGGACAGGGTGGGGGACAGATACGCAGTATTTT CAINIGTGWGTDTQYF
- TRBJ1-5 TRBV12-3/TRBV12-4 - TGTGCCAGCAGTTTTGGAGGGGCGCGTCAGCCCCAGCATTTT CASSFGGARQPQHF
few TRBJ2-3 TRBV21-1 - TGTGCCAGCAGCTTAGGTGCGAGTCAGATGAGTCGGTTTGGAGATACGCAGTATTTT CASSLGASQMSRFGDTQYF